This TCR beta chain was identified during a study of blood T cell repertoires in COVID-19. A few counts support this clone. Residents of approximately 25 US areas, aged roughly 18 to 89 years, made up the participants. Participant-reported clinical history was the basis for cohort assignment. Generated by immunoSEQ multiplex PCR, the TCRdb table keeps only in-frame clones and is missing some. This sample has 390,000 or so clones, with around 83% found just once. The ends were cut back, 4 bases at V and 3 bases at J, with 22 bases in the middle. There are 17 residues in the CDR3. Germline V gene sequence: CDR1 SGHDT, CDR2 YYEEEE.

The chain recombines TRBV5-6 with TRBJ1-1, with D hard to call. The sequence was obtained from a woman aged 45-59 years who had recovered from COVID-19. Sample: PBMCs or T cells enriched from blood (not recorded which). CDR3 region: CASSPDKVPPRDTEAFF. CDR3 coding DNA: TGTGCCAGCAGCCCGGATAAGGTTCCCCCGAGGGACACTGAAGCTTTCTTT.